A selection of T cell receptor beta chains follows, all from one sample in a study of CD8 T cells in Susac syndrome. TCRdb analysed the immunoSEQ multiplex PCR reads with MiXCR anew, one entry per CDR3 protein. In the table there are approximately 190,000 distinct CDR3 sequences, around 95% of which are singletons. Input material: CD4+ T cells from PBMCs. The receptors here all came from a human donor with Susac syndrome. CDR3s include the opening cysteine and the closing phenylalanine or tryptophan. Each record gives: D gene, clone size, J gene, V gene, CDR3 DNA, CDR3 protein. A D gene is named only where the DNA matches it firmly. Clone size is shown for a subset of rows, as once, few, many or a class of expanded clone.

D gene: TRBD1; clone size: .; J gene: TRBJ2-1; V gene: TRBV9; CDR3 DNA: TGTGCCAGCAGCGCGTCAGGGGGCAATGAGCAGTTCTTC; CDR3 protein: CASSASGGNEQFF
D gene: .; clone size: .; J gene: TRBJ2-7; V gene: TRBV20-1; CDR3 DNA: TGCAGTGCCCGGTGGGCCACACGCGAGCAGTACTTC; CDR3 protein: CSARWATREQYF
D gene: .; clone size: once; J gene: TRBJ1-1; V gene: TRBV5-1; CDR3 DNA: TGCGCCAGCAGCTCCTGGGACGGATTGAAAGCTTTCTTT; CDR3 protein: CASSSWDGLKAFF
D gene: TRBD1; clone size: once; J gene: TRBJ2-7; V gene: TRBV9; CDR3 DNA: TGTGCCAGCAGTGCCCTTCCGGGACAGGGCTTCTACGAGCAGTACTTC; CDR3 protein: CASSALPGQGFYEQYF
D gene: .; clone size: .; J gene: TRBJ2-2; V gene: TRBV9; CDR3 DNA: TGTGCCAGCAGCGTCAGGGGGGATTCGAACACCGGGGAGCTGTTTTTT; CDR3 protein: CASSVRGDSNTGELFF
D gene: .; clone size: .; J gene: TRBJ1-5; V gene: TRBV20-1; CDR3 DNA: TGCAGTGCTGCTACAGGGCGCAATCAGCCCCAGCATTTT; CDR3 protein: CSAATGRNQPQHF
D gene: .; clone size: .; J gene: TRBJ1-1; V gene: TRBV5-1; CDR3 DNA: TGCGCCAGCAGCTTAGCAGGGTTGGAGATCACTGAAGCTTTCTTT; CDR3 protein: CASSLAGLEITEAFF
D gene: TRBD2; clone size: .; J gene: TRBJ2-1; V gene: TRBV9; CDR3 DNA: TGTGCCAGCAGCGTAGGTAGCGGGGTCTTCAATGAGCAGTTCTTC; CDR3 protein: CASSVGSGVFNEQFF
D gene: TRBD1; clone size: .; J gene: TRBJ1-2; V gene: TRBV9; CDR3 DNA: TGTGCCAGCAGCGCTACAGGGGATGGCTACACCTTC; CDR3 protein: CASSATGDGYTF
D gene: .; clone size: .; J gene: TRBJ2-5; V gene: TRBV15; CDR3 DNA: TGTGCCACCAGCAGAGTAGGTCCTAGCCGGGAGACCCAGTACTTC; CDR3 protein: CATSRVGPSRETQYF
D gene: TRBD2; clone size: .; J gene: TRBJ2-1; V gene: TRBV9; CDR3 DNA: TGTGCCAGCAGCCCTCAGGCTAGCGGGAGCAATGAGCAGTTCTTC; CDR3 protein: CASSPQASGSNEQFF
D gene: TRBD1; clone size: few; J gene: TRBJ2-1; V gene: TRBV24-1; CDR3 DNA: TGTGCCACCAGTCGGGACAGTTACAATGAGCAGTTCTTC; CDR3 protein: CATSRDSYNEQFF
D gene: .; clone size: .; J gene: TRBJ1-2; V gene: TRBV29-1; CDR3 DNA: TGCAGCGTTGACCGGGCCGGGATACACGGCTACACCTTC; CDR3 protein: CSVDRAGIHGYTF
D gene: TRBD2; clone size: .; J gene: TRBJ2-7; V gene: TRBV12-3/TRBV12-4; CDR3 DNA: TGTGCCAGCTGTACTAGCGGGGGGCCTTCCTACGAGCAGTACTTC; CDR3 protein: CASCTSGGPSYEQYF
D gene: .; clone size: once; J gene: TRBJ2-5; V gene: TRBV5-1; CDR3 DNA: TGCGCCAGCAGCTTCCGACAGCGCCAAGAGACCCAGTACTTC; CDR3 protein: CASSFRQRQETQYF
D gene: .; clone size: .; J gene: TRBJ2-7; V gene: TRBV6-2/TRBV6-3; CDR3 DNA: TGTGCCAGCAGTTACGGGACTCGAGGCTCCTACGAGCAGTACTTC; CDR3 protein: CASSYGTRGSYEQYF
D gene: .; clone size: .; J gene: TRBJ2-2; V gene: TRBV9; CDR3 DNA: TGTGCCAGCAGCGTAGGGAACAGGGTTGTCACCGGGGAGCTGTTTTTT; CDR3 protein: CASSVGNRVVTGELFF
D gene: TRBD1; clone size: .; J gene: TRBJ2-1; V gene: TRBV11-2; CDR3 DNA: TGTGCCAGCAGCTTAGCTTTGGGGGACAGGGGGACTGAGCAGTTCTTC; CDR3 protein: CASSLALGDRGTEQFF
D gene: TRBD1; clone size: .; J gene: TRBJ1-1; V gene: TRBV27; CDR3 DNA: TGTGCCACACAAAGACAGGGATTGAACACTGAAGCTTTCTTT; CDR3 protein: CATQRQGLNTEAFF
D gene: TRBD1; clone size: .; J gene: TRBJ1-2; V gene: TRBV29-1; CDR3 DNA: TGCAGCGTTGGGGCAGGGGGCGGCTATGGCTACACCTTC; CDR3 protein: CSVGAGGGYGYTF
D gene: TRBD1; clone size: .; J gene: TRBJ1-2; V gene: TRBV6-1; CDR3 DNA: TGTGCCAGCAGTGACCCGCCGGACAGGCCCTATGGCTACACCTTC; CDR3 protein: CASSDPPDRPYGYTF
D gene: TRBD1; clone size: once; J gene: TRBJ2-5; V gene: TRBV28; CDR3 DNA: TGTGCCAGCGGAACGGGACAGGTACAAGAGACCCAGTACTTC; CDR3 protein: CASGTGQVQETQYF
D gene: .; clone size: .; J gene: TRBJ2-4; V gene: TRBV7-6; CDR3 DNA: TGTGCCAGCAGCTCCCGCCCGGGCCGCGCACTCAAAAACATTCAGTACTTC; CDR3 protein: CASSSRPGRALKNIQYF
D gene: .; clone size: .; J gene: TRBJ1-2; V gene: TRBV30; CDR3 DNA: TGTGCCTGGAGCCCAACCGGGACTTACGCGCGGGGCTACACCTTC; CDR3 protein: CAWSPTGTYARGYTF
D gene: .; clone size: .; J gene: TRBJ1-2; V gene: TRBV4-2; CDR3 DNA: TGTGCCAGCAGCCACGGGACCGCAAACTATGGCTACACCTTC; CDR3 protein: CASSHGTANYGYTF
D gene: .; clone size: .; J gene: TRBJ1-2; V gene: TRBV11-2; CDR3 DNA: TGTGCCAGCAGCTTAGAAGGGGATGGCTACACCTTC; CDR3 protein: CASSLEGDGYTF
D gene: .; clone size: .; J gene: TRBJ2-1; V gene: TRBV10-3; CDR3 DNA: TGTGCCACCTTCGACCCGGTCCTCTACAATGAGCAGTTCTTC; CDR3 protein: CATFDPVLYNEQFF
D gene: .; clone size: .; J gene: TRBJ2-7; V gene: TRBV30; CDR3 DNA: TGTGCCTGGAGAAAGGGCAGCTCCACTGACTACGAGCAGTACTTC; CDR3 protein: CAWRKGSSTDYEQYF
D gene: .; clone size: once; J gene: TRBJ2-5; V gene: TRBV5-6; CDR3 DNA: TGTGCCAGCAGCCAGCGCCTGCTACAAGAGACCCAGTACTTC; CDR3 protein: CASSQRLLQETQYF
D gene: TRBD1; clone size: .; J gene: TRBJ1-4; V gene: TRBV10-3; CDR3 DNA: TGTGCCATCAGTGACGACAGGGTGGGTGAAAAACTGTTTTTT; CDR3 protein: CAISDDRVGEKLFF
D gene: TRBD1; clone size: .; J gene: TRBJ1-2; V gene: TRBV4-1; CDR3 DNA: TGCGCCAGCAGCCGAGAAATACAGGGGATGGCCTATGGCTACACCTTC; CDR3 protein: CASSREIQGMAYGYTF
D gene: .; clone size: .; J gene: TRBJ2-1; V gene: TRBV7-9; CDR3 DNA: TGTGCCAGCAGCTCGCAACCATCGCTAGGGGCGGGCAATGAGCAGTTCTTC; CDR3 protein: CASSSQPSLGAGNEQFF
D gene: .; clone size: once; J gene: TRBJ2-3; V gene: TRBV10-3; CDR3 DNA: TGTGCCATCAGTGAGGGGAGACAGATCACAGATACGCAGTATTTT; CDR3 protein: CAISEGRQITDTQYF
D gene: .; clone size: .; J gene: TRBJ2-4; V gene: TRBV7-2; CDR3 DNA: TGTGCCAGCAGCATCTCTGTGGGAGCCAAAAACATTCAGTACTTC; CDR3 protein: CASSISVGAKNIQYF
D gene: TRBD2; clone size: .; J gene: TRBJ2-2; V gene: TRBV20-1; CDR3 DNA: TGCAGTGCTTTAGCGGGGGGCACCGGGGAGCTGTTTTTT; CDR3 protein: CSALAGGTGELFF
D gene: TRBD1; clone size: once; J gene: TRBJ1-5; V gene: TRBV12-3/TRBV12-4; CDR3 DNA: TGTGCCAGCAGCCGGGACAGGTTCCTAGGGCCCCAGCATTTT; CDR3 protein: CASSRDRFLGPQHF
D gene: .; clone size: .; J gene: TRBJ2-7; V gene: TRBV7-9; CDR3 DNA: TGTGCCAGCAGCTTAGCGGCCCCCGGCTACGAGCAGTACTTC; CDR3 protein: CASSLAAPGYEQYF
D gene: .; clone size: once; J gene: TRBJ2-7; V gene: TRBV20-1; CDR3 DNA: TGCAGTGCTAGGAGGCGGGGATCCCACTACGAGCAGTACTTC; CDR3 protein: CSARRRGSHYEQYF
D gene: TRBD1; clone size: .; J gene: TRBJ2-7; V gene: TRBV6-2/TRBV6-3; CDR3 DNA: TGTGCCAGCAGTTACATGGGACAGAACCTGGAGCAGTACTTC; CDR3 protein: CASSYMGQNLEQYF
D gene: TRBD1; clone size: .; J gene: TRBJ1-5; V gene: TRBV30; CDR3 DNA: TGTGCCTGGAGTCCCGAGACAGGGTGGGATCAGCCCCAGCATTTT; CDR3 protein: CAWSPETGWDQPQHF
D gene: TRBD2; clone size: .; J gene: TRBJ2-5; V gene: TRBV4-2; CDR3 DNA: TGTGCCAGCAGCCAACCACTAGCGGGGGGGCCAGAGACCCAGTACTTC; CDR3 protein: CASSQPLAGGPETQYF
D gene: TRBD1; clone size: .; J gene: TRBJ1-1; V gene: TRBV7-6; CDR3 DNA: TGTGCCAGCAGCCCAACAGGGGGCTTTGACACTGAAGCTTTCTTT; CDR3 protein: CASSPTGGFDTEAFF
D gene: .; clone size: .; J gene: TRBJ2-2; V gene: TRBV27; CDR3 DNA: TGTGCCAGCCGAGGGGGTAGGGTTAACACCGGGGAGCTGTTTTTT; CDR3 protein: CASRGGRVNTGELFF
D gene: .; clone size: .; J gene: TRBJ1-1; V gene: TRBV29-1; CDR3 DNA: TGCAGCGTGAACACGAGATTGAACACTGAAGCTTTCTTT; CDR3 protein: CSVNTRLNTEAFF
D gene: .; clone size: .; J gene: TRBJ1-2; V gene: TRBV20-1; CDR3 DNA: TGCAGTGCAAGACAGGATCACGGTTATAACTATGGCTACACCTTC; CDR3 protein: CSARQDHGYNYGYTF
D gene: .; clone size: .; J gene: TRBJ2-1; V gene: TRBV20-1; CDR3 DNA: TGCAGTGCTAGAGCCGGGGGTAAATCGAACAATGAGCAGTTCTTC; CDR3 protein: CSARAGGKSNNEQFF